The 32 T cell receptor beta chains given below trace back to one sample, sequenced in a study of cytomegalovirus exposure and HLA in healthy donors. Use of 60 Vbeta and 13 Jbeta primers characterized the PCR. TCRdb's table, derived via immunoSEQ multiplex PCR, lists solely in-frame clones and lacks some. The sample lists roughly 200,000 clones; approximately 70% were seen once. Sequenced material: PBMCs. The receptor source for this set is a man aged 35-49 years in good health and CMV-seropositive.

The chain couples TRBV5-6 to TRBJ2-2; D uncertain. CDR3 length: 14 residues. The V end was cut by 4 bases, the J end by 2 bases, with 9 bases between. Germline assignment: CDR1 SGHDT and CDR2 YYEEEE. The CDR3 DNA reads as TGTGCCAGCAGCGGCAGGCCCAACACCGGGGAGCTGTTTTTT. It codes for CASSGRPNTGELFF.

The CDR3 spells CASTLRTGGGYTGELFF. For the CDR3, the DNA is TGCGCCAGCACACTACGGACGGGAGGGGGCTACACCGGGGAGCTGTTTTTT. The chain links TRBV5-1 to TRBJ2-2; D might be TRBD2 (8 bases). The V end was cut by 6 bases, the J end by 3 bases, with 21 bases between. The CDR3 consists of 17 residues. The germline V gene has CDR1 SGHRS and CDR2 YFSETQ.

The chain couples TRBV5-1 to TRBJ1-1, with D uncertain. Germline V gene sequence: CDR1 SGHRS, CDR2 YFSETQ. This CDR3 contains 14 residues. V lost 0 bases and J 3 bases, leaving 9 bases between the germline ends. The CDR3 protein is CASSLERRDTEAFF. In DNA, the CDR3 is TGCGCCAGCAGCTTGGAGCGTCGGGACACTGAAGCTTTCTTT. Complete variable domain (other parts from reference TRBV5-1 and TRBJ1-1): KAGVTQTPRYLIKTRGQQVTLSCSPISGHRSVSWYQQTPGQGLQFLFEYFSETQRNKGNFPGRFSGRQFSNSRSEMNVSTLELGDSALYLCASSLERRDTEAFFGQGTRLTVV.

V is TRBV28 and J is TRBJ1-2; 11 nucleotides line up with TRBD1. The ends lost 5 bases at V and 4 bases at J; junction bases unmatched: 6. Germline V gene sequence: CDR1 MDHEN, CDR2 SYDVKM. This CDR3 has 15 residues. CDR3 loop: CASSPRTGGVYGYTF. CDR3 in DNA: TGTGCCAGCAGTCCCAGGACAGGGGGCGTCTATGGCTACACCTTC.

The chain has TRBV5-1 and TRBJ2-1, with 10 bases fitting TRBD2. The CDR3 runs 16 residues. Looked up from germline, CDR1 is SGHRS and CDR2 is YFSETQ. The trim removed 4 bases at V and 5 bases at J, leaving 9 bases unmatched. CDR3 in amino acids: CASSKTLAGVNNEQFF. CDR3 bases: TGCGCCAGCAGCAAGACCCTAGCGGGGGTCAACAATGAGCAGTTCTTC.

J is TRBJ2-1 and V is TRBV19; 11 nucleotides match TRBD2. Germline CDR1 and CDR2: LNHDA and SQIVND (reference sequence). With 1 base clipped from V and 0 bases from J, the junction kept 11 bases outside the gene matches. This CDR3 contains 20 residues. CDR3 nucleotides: TGTGCCAGTAGTATAGGCCCCCGACTAGCGGGGACAATCTCCTACAATGAGCAGTTCTTC. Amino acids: CASSIGPRLAGTISYNEQFF.

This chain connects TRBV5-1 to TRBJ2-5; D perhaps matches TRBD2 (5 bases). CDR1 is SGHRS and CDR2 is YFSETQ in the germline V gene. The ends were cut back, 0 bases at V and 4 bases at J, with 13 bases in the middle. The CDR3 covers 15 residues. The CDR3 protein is CASSLGLRVGETQYF. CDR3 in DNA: TGCGCCAGCAGCTTGGGACTACGGGTGGGAGAGACCCAGTACTTC.

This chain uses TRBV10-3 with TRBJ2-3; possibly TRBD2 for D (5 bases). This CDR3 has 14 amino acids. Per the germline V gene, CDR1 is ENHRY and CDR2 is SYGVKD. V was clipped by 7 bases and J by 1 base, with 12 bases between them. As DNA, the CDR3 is TGTGCCATCACCCCTAGCTCTGGCACAGATACGCAGTATTTT. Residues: CAITPSSGTDTQYF.

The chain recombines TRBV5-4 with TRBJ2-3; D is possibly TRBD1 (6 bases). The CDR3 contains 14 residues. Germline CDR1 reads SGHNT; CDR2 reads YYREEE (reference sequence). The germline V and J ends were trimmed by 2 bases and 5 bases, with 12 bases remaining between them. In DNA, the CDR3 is TGTGCCAGCAGCTTCAGGGGCAGGGGAGATACGCAGTATTTT. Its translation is CASSFRGRGDTQYF.

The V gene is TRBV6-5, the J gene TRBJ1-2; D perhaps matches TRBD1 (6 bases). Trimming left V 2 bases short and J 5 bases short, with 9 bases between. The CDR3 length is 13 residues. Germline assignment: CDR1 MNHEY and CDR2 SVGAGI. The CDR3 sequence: CASSYDGQYGYTF. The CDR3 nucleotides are TGTGCCAGCAGTTACGACGGACAGTATGGCTACACCTTC.

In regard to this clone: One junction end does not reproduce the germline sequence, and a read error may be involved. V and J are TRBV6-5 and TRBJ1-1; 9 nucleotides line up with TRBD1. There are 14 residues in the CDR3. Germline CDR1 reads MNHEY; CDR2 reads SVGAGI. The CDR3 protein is CASSNRGRGGRVLF. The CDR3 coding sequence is TGTGCCAGCAGTAACAGGGGGCGAGGAGGACGAGTTCTCTTT.

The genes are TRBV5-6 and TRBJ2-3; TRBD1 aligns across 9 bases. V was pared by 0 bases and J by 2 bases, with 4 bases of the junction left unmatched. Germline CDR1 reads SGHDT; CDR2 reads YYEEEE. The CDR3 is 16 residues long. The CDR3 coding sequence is TGTGCCAGCAGCTTGGGTGGGACAGGGATCACAGATACGCAGTATTTT. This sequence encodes CASSLGGTGITDTQYF.

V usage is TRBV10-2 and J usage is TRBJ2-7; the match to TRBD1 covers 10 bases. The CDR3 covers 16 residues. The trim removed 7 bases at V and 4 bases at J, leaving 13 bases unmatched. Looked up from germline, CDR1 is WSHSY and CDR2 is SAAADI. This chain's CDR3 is CASTRGKTGGWYEQYF. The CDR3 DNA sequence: TGCGCCAGCACTCGGGGGAAGACAGGGGGCTGGTACGAGCAGTACTTC.

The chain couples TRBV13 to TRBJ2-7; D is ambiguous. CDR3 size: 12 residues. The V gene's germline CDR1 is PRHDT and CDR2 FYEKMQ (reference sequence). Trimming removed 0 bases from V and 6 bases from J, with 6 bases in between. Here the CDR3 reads CASSLGRSEQYF. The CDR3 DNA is TGTGCCAGCAGCTTAGGAAGGAGCGAGCAGTACTTC.

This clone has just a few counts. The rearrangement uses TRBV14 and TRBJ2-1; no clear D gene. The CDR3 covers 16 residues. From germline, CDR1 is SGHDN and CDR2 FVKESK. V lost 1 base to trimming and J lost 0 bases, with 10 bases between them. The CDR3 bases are TGTGCCAGCAGCCAAGTGTGGCAGCGCTCCTACAATGAGCAGTTCTTC. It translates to CASSQVWQRSYNEQFF.

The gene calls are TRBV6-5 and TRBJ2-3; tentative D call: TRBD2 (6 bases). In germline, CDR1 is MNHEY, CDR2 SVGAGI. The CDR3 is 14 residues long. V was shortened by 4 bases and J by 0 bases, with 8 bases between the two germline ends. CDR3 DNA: TGTGCCAGCAGTTCACGGGGGAGCACAGATACGCAGTATTTT. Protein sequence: CASSSRGSTDTQYF.

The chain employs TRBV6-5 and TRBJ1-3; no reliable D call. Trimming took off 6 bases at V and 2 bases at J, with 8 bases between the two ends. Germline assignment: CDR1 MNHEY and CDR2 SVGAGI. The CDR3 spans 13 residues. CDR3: CASRSTTGNTIYF. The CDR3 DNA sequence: TGTGCCAGCAGATCGACAACTGGAAACACCATATATTTT.

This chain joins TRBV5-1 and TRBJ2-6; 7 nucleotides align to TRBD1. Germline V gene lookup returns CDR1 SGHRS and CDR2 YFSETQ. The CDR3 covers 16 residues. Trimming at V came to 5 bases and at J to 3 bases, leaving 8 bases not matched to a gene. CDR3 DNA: TGCGCCAGCAGACCTGACAGGGTCGGTGGGGCCAACGTCCTGACTTTC. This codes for CASRPDRVGGANVLTF.

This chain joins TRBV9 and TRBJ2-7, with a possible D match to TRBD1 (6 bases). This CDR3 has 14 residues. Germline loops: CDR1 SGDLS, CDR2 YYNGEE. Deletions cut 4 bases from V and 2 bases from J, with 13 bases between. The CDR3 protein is CASSSRTEAYEQYF. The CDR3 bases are TGTGCCAGCAGCTCACGGACAGAAGCCTACGAGCAGTACTTC.

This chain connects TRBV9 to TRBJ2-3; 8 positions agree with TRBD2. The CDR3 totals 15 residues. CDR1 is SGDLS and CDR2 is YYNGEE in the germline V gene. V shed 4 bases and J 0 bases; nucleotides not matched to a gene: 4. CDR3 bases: TGTGCCAGCAGCTCTTTAGCGGGGAGCACAGATACGCAGTATTTT. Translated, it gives CASSSLAGSTDTQYF.

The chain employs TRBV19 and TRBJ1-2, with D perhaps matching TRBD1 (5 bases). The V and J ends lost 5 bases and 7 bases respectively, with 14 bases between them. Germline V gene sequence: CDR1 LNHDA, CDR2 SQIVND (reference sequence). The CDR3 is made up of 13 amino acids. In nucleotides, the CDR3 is TGTGCCAGTAGTTCCACTCAGGGTAGTGGCTACACCTTC. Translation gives CASSSTQGSGYTF.

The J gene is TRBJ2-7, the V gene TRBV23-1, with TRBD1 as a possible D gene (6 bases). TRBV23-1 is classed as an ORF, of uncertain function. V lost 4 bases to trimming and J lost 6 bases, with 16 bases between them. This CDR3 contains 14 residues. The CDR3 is CASSPQGWVSEQYF. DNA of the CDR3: TGCGCCAGCAGTCCACAGGGTTGGGTCAGCGAGCAGTACTTC.

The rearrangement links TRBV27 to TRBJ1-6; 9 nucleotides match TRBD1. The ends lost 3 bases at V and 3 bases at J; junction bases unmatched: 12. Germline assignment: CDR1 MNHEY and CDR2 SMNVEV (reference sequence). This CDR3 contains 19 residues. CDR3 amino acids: CASSFAGTGTFYYNSPLHF. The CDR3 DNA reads TGTGCCAGCAGTTTTGCCGGGACAGGGACCTTCTACTATAATTCACCCCTCCACTTT.

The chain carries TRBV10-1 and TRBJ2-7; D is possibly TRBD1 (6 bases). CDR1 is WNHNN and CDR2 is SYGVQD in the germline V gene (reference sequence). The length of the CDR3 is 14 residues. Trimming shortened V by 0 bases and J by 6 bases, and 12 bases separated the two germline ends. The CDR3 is CASSESNRAGEQYF. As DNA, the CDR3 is TGCGCCAGCAGTGAGTCAAACAGGGCTGGCGAGCAGTACTTC.

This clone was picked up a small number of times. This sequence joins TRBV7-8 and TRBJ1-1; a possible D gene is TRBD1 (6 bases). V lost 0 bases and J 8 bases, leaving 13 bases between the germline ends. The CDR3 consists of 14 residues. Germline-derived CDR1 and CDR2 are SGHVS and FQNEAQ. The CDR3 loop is CASSLASTGTEAFF. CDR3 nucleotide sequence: TGTGCCAGCAGCTTAGCCTCCACAGGGACCGAAGCTTTCTTT.

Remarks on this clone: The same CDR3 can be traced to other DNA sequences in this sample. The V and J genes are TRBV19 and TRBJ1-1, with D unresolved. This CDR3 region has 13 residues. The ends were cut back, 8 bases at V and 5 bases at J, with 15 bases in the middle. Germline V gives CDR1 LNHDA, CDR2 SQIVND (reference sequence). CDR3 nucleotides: TGTGCCAGTTCGGACCGAGAGGGAACTGAAGCTTTCTTT. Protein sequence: CASSDREGTEAFF.

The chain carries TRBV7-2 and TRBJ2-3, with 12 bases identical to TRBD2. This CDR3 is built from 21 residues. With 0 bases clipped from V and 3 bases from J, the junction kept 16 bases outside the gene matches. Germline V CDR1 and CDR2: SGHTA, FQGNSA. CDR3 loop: CASSLAIGLAGSLGGTDTQYF. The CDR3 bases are TGTGCCAGCAGCTTAGCCATAGGACTAGCGGGGTCCCTCGGGGGGACAGATACGCAGTATTTT.

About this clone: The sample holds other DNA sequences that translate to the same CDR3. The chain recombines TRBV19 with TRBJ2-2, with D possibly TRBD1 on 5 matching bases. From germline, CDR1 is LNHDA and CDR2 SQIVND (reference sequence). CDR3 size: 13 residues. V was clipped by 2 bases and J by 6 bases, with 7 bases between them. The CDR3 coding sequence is TGTGCCAGTAGTATAATAGGGGCCGGGGAGCTGTTTTTT. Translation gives CASSIIGAGELFF.

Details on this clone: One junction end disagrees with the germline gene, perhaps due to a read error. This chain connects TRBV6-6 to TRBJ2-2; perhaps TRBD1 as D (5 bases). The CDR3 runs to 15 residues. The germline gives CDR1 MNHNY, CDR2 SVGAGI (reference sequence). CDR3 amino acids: CASSNSWGTPGELFF. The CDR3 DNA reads TGTGCCAGCAGTAACTCTTGGGGCACCCCCGGGGAGCTGTTTTTT.

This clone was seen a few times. The CDR3 DNA reads TGTGCCAGCAGACCGGCTAGCGGTTTCACAGATACGCAGTATTTT. This codes for CASRPASGFTDTQYF. The chain joins TRBV6-1 to TRBJ2-3; TRBD2 matches at 7 bases. Germline V gene data show CDR1 as MNHNS and CDR2 as SASEGT. The CDR3 is made up of 15 amino acids. Trimming at V came to 6 bases and at J to 2 bases, leaving 8 bases not matched to a gene.

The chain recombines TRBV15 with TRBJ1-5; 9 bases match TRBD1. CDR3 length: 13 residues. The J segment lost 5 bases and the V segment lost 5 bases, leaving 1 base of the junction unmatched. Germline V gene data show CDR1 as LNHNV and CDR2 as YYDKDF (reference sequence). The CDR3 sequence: CATSWTGDQPQHF. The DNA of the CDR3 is TGTGCCACCAGCTGGACAGGGGATCAGCCCCAGCATTTT. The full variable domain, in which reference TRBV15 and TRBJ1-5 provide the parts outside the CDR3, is DAMVIQNPRYQVTQFGKPVTLSCSQTLNHNVMYWYQQKSSQAPKLLFHYYDKDFNNEADTPDNFQSRRPNTSFCFLDIRSPGLGDTAMYLCATSWTGDQPQHFGDGTRLSIL.

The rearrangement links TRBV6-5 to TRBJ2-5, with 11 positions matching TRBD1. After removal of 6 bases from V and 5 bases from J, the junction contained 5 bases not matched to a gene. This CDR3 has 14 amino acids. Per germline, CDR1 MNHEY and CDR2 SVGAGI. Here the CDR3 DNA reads TGTGCCAGCAGGGACAGGGGGCTGGGGGAGACCCAGTACTTC. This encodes CASRDRGLGETQYF.